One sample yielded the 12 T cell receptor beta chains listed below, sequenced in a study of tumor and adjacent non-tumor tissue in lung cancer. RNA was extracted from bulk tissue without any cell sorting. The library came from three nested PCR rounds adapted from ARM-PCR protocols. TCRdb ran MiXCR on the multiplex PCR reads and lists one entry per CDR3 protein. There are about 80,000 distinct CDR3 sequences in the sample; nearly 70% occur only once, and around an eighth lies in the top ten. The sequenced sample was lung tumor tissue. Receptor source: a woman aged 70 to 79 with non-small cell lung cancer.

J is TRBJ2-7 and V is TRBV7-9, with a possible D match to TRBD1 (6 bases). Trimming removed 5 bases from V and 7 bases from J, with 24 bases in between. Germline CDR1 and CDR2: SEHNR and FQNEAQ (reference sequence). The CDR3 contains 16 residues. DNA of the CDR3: TGTGCCAGCAGCACAATGGAGTTGCTGGGGGCCCAGGAGCAGTACTTC. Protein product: CASSTMELLGAQEQYF.

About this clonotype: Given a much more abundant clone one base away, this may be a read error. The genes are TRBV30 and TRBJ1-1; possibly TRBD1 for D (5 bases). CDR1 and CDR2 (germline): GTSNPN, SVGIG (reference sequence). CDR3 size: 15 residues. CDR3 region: CAWVDGLPEDTEASF. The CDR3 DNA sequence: TGTGCCTGGGTAGACGGATTACCCGAGGACACTGAAGCTTCCTTT.

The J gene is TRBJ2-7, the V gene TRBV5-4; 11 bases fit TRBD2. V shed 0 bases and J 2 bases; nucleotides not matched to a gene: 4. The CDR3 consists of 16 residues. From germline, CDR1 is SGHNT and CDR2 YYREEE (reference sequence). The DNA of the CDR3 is TGTGCCAGCAGCTTGGCCTTGACTAGCGGGGCCTACGAGCAGTACTTC. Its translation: CASSLALTSGAYEQYF.

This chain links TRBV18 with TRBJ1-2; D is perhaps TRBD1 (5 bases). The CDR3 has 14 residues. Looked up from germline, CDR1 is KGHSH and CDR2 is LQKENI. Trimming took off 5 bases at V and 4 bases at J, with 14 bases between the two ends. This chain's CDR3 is CASSAQAETYGYTF. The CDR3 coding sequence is TGTGCCAGCTCAGCACAGGCAGAGACCTATGGCTACACCTTC.

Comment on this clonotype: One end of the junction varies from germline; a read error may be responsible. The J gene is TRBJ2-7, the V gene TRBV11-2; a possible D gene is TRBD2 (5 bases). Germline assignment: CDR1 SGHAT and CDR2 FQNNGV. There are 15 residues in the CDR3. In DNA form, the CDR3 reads TGTGCCAGGAGCTTATCAGCGGACTCCTCCTACGAGCAGTACTTC. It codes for CARSLSADSSYEQYF.

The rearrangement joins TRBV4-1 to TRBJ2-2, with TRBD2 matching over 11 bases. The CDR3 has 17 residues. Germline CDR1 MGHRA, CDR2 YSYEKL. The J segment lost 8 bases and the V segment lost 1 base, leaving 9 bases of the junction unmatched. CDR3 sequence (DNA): TGCGCCAGCAGCCAAGCGGTGACTAGCGGGATCTTAGGGGAGCTGTTTTTT. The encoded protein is CASSQAVTSGILGELFF.

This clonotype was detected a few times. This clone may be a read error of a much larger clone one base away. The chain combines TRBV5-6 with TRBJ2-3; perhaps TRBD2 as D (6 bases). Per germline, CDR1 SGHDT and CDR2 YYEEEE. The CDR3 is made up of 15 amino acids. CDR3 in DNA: TGTGCCAGCGGCGCGGGTCTAGCGAGCACAGATATGCAGTATTTT. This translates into CASGAGLASTDMQYF.

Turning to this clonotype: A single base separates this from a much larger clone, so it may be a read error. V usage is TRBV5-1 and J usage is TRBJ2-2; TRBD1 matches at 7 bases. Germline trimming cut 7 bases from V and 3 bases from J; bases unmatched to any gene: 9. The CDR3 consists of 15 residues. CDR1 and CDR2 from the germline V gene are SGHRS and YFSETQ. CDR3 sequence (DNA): TGCGCCAGCGGCTCTGGGACAGCCCACACCGGGGAGCTGTTTTTT. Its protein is CASGSGTAHTGELFF.

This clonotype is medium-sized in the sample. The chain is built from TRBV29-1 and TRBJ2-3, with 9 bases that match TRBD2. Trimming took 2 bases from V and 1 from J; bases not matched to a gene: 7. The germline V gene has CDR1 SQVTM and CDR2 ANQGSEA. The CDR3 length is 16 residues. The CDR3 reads CSVESLAGEGTDTQYF. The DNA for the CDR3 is TGCAGCGTTGAAAGTTTAGCGGGAGAAGGCACAGATACGCAGTATTTT.

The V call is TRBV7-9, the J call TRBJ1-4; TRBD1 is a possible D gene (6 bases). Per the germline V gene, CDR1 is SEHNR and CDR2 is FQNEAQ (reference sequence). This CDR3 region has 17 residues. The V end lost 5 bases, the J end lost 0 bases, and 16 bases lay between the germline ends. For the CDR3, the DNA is TGTGCCAGCAGCCCGAAGACAGGCGCAGCAACTAATGAAAAACTGTTTTTT. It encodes CASSPKTGAATNEKLFF.

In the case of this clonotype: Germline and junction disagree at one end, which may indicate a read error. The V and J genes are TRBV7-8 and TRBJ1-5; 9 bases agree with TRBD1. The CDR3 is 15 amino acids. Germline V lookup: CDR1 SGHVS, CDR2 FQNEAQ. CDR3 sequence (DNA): TGTACCAGCGGGCACGGACAGGGGAGCAATCAGCCCCAGCATTTT. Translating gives CTSGHGQGSNQPQHF.

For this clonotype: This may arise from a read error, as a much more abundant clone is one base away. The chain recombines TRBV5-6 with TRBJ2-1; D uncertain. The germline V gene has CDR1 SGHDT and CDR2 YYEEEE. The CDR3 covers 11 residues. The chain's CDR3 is CASSLQNEQSF. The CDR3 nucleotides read TGTGCCAGCAGCTTACAGAATGAGCAGTCCTTC.